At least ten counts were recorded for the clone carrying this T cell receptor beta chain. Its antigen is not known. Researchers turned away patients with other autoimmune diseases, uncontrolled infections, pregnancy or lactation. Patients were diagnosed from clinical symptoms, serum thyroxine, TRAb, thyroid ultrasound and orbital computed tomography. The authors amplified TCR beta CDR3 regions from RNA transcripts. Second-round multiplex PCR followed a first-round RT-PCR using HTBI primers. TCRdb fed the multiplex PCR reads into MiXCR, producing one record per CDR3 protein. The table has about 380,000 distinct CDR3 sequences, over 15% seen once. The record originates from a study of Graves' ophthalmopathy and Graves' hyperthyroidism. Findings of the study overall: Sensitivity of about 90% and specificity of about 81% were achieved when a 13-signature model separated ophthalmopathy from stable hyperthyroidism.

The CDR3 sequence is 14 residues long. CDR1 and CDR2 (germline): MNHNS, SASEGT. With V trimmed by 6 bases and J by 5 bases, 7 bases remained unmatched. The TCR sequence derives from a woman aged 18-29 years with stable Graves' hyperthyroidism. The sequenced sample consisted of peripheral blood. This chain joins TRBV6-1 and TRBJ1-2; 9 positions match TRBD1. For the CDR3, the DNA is TGTGCCAGCAGCTTCCGGGACAGGGATTATGGCTACACCTTC. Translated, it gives CASSFRDRDYGYTF.